This TCR beta chain was observed in a study of blood T cell repertoires in COVID-19. In the study overall: Collection of acute and convalescent COVID-19 samples took place in the United States, Italy and Spain.

Original processing notes: Reference gene primer amplification yielded estimated nucleated cell counts. Only in-frame clones appear in the TCRdb table, and some are missing; sequencing was by immunoSEQ multiplex PCR. Clone size and V and J calls were adopted from that table, with D and trimming inferred from the DNA. Among 250,000 to 300,000 clones listed, under 90% were seen once. The V end lost 4 bases, the J end lost 2 bases, and 9 bases lay between the germline ends. There are 14 residues in the CDR3. Germline V CDR1 and CDR2: LGHNA, YSLEER. Sequenced sample: peripheral blood. J is TRBJ1-5 and V is TRBV4-3, with a tentative D call TRBD1 (6 bases). The sequence was obtained from a woman in her fifties or sixties with active or convalescent COVID-19. The CDR3 bases are TGCGCCAGCAGCCCCCGACAGGGCAATCAGCCCCAGCATTTT. Protein: CASSPRQGNQPQHF.